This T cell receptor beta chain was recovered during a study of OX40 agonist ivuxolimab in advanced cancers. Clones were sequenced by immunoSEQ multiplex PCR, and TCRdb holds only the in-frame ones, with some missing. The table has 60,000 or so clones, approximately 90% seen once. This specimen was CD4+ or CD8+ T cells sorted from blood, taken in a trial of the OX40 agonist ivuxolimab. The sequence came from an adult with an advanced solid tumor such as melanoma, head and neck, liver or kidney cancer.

The CDR3: CASSHARGGTQYF. The CDR3 DNA follows: TGTGCCAGCAGCCACGCGCGCGGCGGTACGCAGTATTTT. The chain joins TRBV14 to TRBJ2-3; D remains ambiguous. Trimming removed 3 bases from V and 8 bases from J, with 12 bases in between. The CDR3 is 13 residues long. CDR1 and CDR2 (germline): SGHDN, FVKESK.